The 5 T cell receptor beta chains reported below all come from one sample, sequenced in a study of blood T cells in healthy people across ages. For the second PCR, which ran for about 7 to 11 cycles, a sample-barcoded 5' primer and a J-beta primer mix were used. MiXCR, run by TCRdb on the 5' RACE reads, gives a single entry per CDR3 protein. The sample records about 1.6 million distinct CDR3 sequences, roughly a third being singletons. Sequenced sample: blood. These receptors were taken from a woman aged 30 to 39 in good health.

The rearrangement uses TRBV7-9 and TRBJ2-1, with a weak D call TRBD1 (7 bases). Per the germline V gene, CDR1 is SEHNR and CDR2 is FQNEAQ (reference sequence). Trimming shortened V by 7 bases and J by 0 bases, and 16 bases separated the two germline ends. The CDR3 covers 16 residues. CDR3 nucleotide sequence: TGTGCCAGCACCTCAGGGGGGAAACACTCCTACAATGAGCAGTTCTTC. Its translation is CASTSGGKHSYNEQFF.

The chain employs TRBV20-1 and TRBJ2-3; D is undetermined. Trimming took 3 bases from V and 0 from J, leaving 7 bases between them. CDR1 is DFQATT, CDR2 SNEGSKA, per germline (reference sequence). The CDR3 contains 13 residues. The CDR3 sequence: CSARMQSTDTQYF. CDR3 nucleotides: TGCAGTGCTAGGATGCAAAGCACAGATACGCAGTATTTT.

V gene TRBV4-1 combines with J gene TRBJ2-3; 7 bases line up with TRBD2. The junction had 8 bases not matched to a gene; V was cut back by 5 bases and J by 0 bases. This CDR3 is 16 amino acids long. From germline, CDR1 is MGHRA and CDR2 YSYEKL. The CDR3 is CASSVSSGPSTDTQYF. CDR3 bases: TGCGCCAGCAGCGTATCTAGCGGCCCGAGCACAGATACGCAGTATTTT.

The rearrangement uses TRBV11-2 and TRBJ2-7; 13 bases are a match to TRBD2. With 3 bases clipped from V and 7 bases from J, the junction kept 6 bases outside the gene matches. This CDR3 region has 15 residues. Germline assignment: CDR1 SGHAT and CDR2 FQNNGV. In DNA form, the CDR3 reads TGTGCCAGCAGCTTCGGACTAGCGGGGGCCGCGGAGCAGTACTTC. Translated, it gives CASSFGLAGAAEQYF.

Details on this clonotype: This could be a read error, since a much larger clone is one nucleotide away. The V gene is TRBV29-1, the J gene TRBJ2-7, with D possibly being TRBD1 or TRBD2 (5 bases each). Germline V gene sequence: CDR1 SQVTM, CDR2 ANQGSEA. There are 14 residues in the CDR3. Between the trimmed V and J ends, which lost 3 bases and 5 bases, there was a span of 17 bases. In DNA form, the CDR3 reads TGCAGCGTTGAGAGGGGACGGGGTGGTCACGAGCAGTACTTC. This translates into CSVERGRGGHEQYF.